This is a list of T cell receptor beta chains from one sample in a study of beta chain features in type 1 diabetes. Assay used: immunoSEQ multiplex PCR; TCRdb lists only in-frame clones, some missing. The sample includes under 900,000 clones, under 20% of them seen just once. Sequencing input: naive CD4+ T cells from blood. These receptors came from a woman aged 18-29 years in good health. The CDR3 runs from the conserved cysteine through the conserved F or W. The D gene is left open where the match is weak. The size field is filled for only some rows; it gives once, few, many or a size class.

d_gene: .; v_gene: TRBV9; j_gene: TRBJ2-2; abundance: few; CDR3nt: TGTGCCAGCAGCGTAGATGGCTACTCGACCGGGGAGCTGTTTTTT; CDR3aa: CASSVDGYSTGELFF
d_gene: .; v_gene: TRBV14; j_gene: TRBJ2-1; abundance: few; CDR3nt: TGTGCCAGCAGCCATACCGCTGGGCTAGCCGGATTGAAATGGCAGTTCTTC; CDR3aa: CASSHTAGLAGLKWQFF
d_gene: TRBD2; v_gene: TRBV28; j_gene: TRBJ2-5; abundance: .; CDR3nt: TGTGCCATCGGGGCTCGCGGGAGCCAAGAGACCCAGTACTTC; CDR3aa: CAIGARGSQETQYF
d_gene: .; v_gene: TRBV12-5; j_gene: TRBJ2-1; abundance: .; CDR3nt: TGTGCTAGTGGTTCGGAGACCTACAATGAGCAGTTCTTC; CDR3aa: CASGSETYNEQFF
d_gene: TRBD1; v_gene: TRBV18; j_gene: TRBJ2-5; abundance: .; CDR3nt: TGTGCCAGCTCACCATTCGGGACAGGCCAAGTTGGGACCCAGTACTTC; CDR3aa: CASSPFGTGQVGTQYF
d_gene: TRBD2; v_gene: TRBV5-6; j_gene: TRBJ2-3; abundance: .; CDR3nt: TGTGCCAGCAGCCTTAGCGGGAGGGCCGGTTTGACGCAGTATTTT; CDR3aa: CASSLSGRAGLTQYF
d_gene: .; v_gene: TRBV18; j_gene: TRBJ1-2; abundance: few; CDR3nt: TGTGCCAGCTCACCGGCAGATACTAACTATGGCTACACCTTC; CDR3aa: CASSPADTNYGYTF
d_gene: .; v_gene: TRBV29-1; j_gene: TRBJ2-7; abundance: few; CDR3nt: TGCAGCGTCTCCGGGACCTACGAGCAGTACTTC; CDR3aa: CSVSGTYEQYF
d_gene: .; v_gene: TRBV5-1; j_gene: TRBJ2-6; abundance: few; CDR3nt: TGCGCCAGCAGCTCTACTAACTCTGGGGCCAACGTCCTGACTTTC; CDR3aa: CASSSTNSGANVLTF
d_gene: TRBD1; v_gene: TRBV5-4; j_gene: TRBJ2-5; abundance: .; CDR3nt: TGTGCCAGCAGCATATACCTAGGGACAGGACAAGAGACCCAGTACTTC; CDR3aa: CASSIYLGTGQETQYF
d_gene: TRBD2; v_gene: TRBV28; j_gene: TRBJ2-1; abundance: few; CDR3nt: TGTGCCAGCAGGGGAACTGGGGGGAGGGCGAATGAGCAGTTCTTC; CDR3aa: CASRGTGGRANEQFF
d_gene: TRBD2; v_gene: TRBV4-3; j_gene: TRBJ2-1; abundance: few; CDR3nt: TGCGCCAGCAGCCAAACTAGCGGGAGGGGAGTAAATGAGCAGTTCTTC; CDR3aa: CASSQTSGRGVNEQFF
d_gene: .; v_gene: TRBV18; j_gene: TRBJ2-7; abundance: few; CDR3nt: TGTGCCAGCTCACCCCAGGCCCTACGGACAAAGTACGAGCAGTACTTC; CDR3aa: CASSPQALRTKYEQYF
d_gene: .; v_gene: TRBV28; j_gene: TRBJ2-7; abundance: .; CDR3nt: TGTGCCAGCAGTTCCCAAATTGGGGGATGGACCTACGAGCAGTACTTC; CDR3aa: CASSSQIGGWTYEQYF
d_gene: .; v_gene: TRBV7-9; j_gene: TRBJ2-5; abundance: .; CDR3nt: TGTGCCAGCAGCAGGTCCCGGGGGTCGACGTTCCTCTACCAAGAGACCCAGTACTTC; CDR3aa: CASSRSRGSTFLYQETQYF
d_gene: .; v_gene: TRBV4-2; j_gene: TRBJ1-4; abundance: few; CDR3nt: TGTGCCAGCAGCCAAGATCGGCCAGAAAGTGGAAATGAAAAACTGTTTTTT; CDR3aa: CASSQDRPESGNEKLFF
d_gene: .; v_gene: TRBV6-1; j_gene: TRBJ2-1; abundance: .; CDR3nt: TGTGCCAGCAGTGGAACCATACGCAATGAGCAGTTCTTC; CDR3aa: CASSGTIRNEQFF
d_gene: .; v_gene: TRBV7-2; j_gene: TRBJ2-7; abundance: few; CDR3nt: TGTGCCAGCACCCAGGGGGGGGCCGGATACGAGCAGTACTTC; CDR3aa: CASTQGGAGYEQYF
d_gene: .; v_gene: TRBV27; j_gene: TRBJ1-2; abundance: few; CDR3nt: TGTGCCAGCAGTTTAAGTACCCAGGACATCTATGGCTACACCTTC; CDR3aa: CASSLSTQDIYGYTF
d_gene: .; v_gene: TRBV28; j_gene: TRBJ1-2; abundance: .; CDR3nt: TGTGCCAGCAGATCAGCGGTTAAACCCTATGGCTACACCTTC; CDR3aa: CASRSAVKPYGYTF
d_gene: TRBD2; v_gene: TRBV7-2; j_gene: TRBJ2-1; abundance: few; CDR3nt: TGTGCCAGCAGCCCCGGGACTATCAATGAGCAGTTCTTC; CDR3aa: CASSPGTINEQFF
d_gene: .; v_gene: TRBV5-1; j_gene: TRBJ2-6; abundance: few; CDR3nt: TGCGCCAGCAGCCAGCAGGAGGTCATGTCTGGGGCCAACGTCCTGACTTTC; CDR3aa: CASSQQEVMSGANVLTF